This T cell receptor beta chain emerged from a study of shared clonotypes between healthy human individuals. The CDR3 is 15 amino acids. Trimming left V 0 bases short and J 2 bases short, with 10 bases between. Germline-derived CDR1 and CDR2 are SGHRS and YFSETQ. CD45RO-negative, CCR7-selected cells formed the naive CD8 fraction, which excluded terminally differentiated effector memory CD45RA+ cells. Recent vaccinations or acute infections were absent in the healthy HIV-negative adult donors. Study-level points and caveats: It was observed that roughly 4.8% of naive CD4 clonotypes were shared across several donors. When compared with the clonotypes that were shared by all four sorted-subset donors, the non-shared clonotypes turned out to have lower generation probabilities.

The assay was immunoSEQ multiplex PCR, and TCRdb's table has in-frame clones only and misses some. The sample lists about 2.2 million clones, 85% to 95% occurring once. Details on this clone: The antigen remains undetermined. Other DNA sequences from this sample encode an identical CDR3 as well.

Sequencing was done on a sample of naive CD8+ T cells from PBMCs. The chain joins TRBV5-1 to TRBJ2-3, with D perhaps TRBD1 or TRBD2 (5 bases each). The TCR comes from a man in his late teens or twenties in good health. Some clones in this sample may be carry-over from other donors' samples. CDR3 nucleotide sequence: TGCGCCAGCAGCTTGGGTGGGGGATTCACAGATACGCAGTATTTT. This sequence encodes CASSLGGGFTDTQYF.